This T cell receptor (beta chain) was captured by sequencing in a study of CD8 T cells in Susac syndrome. CDR1 and CDR2 (germline): SGHDT, YYEEEE. The CDR3 is made up of 12 amino acids. The ends were cut back, 0 bases at V and 8 bases at J, with 6 bases in the middle. Matched for age and sex, the controls were healthy donors. Negative isolation was used for CD8+ and CD4+ T cells and FACS enrichment for TEMRA cells. RNA amounts of roughly 0.45 to 1 ug underwent reverse transcription with random hexamers. With immunoSEQ multiplex PCR, TCR beta CDR3 was amplified across 54 Vbeta and 13 Jbeta. Via MiXCR, TCRdb re-called the immunoSEQ multiplex PCR reads, giving one row per CDR3 protein. The sample contains roughly 200,000 distinct CDR3 sequences, about 94% of which appear only once.

J is TRBJ2-1 and V is TRBV5-6, with a tentative D call TRBD2 (5 bases). The sequencing input was CD4+ T cells from PBMCs. The TCR sequence derives from a human donor in good health. The CDR3 coding sequence is TGTGCCAGCAGCTTGGCGGGATATGAGCAGTTCTTC. Amino acid sequence: CASSLAGYEQFF.